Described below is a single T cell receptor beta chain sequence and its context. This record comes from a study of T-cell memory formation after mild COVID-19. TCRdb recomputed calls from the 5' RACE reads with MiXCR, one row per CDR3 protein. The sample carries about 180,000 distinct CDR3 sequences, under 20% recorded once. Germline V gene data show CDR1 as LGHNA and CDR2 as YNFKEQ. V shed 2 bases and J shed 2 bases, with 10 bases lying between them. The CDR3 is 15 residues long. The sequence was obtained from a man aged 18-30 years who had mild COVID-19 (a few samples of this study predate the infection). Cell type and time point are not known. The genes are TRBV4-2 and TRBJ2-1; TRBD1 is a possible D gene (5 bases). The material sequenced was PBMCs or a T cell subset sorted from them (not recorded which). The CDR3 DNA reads TGTGCCAGCAGCCAACTCCAGGGCGCCTACAATGAGCAGTTCTTC. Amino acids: CASSQLQGAYNEQFF.